This T cell receptor beta chain was obtained from a study of OX40 agonist ivuxolimab in advanced cancers. Study background: At doses from 0.01 to 10 mg/kg, patients were given intravenous ivuxolimab every 2 weeks. Regarding the study as a whole: In the 0.1-3.0 mg/kg groups, partial responders showed among the lowest expansion. Both blood CD4+ and CD8+ T cells showed clonal growth by week 6 at 0.1 to 3.0 mg/kg.

As to this clone: Its antigen is still unknown.

The assay was immunoSEQ multiplex PCR, and TCRdb's table has in-frame clones only and misses some. The table includes approximately 35,000 clones, 74% detected once. V shed 8 bases and J shed 2 bases, with 9 bases lying between them. CDR1 and CDR2 from the germline V gene are SGHNT and YENEEA. The CDR3 is made up of 12 amino acids. If patients had autoimmune disease history or systemic immunosuppression, they were excluded. The chain carries TRBV11-3 and TRBJ2-5; D not resolved. The TCR sequence derives from an adult with an advanced solid tumor such as melanoma, head and neck, liver or kidney cancer. The input for sequencing was CD4+ or CD8+ T cells sorted from blood, taken in a trial of the OX40 agonist ivuxolimab. The CDR3 sequence: CASRGPQETQYF. The DNA of the CDR3 is TGTGCCAGCCGTGGGCCGCAAGAGACCCAGTACTTC.